This TCR beta chain was recorded in a study of T cells in Graves' hyperthyroidism and ophthalmopathy (dated by TCRdb to between 2017 and 2020). Regarding the research as a whole: Peripheral blood samples were taken at the time of initial diagnosis, prior to any treatment. To identify TCR V-J signatures that set the groups apart, the researchers used a discovery cohort of roughly 100 patients, made up of under 45 with Graves' ophthalmopathy and some 56 with stable Graves' hyperthyroidism. Prospective prediction of ophthalmopathy was tested in an independent validation cohort of 18 to 20 hyperthyroidism patients and some 17 patients who later progressed to ophthalmopathy. The approximately 100 discovery patients were divided at random into training and test sets in a 7:3 ratio. In about 6 Graves' hyperthyroidism patients, the study also compared T-cell repertoires from thyroid tissue with T-cell repertoires from blood. After sampling, hyperthyroidism patients received methimazole starting at 30 mg daily, and ophthalmopathy patients received high-dose intravenous methylprednisolone. According to the paper, TCR Vbeta CDR3 sequencing was carried out on about 140 peripheral blood samples, which came from fewer than 50 ophthalmopathy, approximately 78 hyperthyroidism and approximately 17 progressor patients.

The V and J ends are trimmed by 0 bases and 0 bases, leaving 13 bases between them. CDR1 SGDLS and CDR2 YYNGEE are derived from the germline V gene. CDR3 length: 17 amino acids, cysteine to phenylalanine. Here the CDR3 DNA is all that survives: 51 bases in frame from base 1. Hyperthyroidism patients were newly diagnosed, had a disease duration of under 2 months, and were aged 18 to 65 years. Any patient with an uncontrolled infection, another autoimmune disease, pregnancy or lactation was excluded. Diagnoses relied on clinical symptoms, serum thyroxine and TRAb, thyroid ultrasound and orbital computed tomography. Blood from progressor patients was drawn when they were first diagnosed with hyperthyroidism, before any ophthalmopathy symptoms appeared. PBMCs were separated from roughly 10 ml of fresh peripheral blood using Ficoll-Paque density gradient centrifugation. Patients classed as progressors first received a Graves' hyperthyroidism diagnosis and then went on to develop ophthalmopathy during follow-up. Total RNA was extracted with Trizol reagent, and quality was checked on an Agilent 2100 Bioanalyzer.

Summary of the overall study and its limitations: Most expanded thyroid clonotypes (frequency above 0.001) were also detected in blood, suggesting blood repertoires may reflect thyroid immune responses. During validation, the model predicted progression to ophthalmopathy a median of around 6 months ahead of onset, with 60% to 71% sensitivity and about 72% specificity. A model built on a 13 V-J signature distinguished ophthalmopathy from stable hyperthyroidism, reaching roughly 88% sensitivity and 81.08% specificity in cross-validation and 80%/75% in testing. No statistical method was used to fix the sample size in advance, and group allocation was not hidden from the investigators.

As to this clonotype: Its antigen is still unknown. Per-base quality was not reported, and no clone a single base away is much larger than it.

Amplification of TCR beta CDR3 regions was carried out from RNA transcripts. The TCR CDR3 was subjected to a first round of RT-PCR using the HTBI primer set and the Qiagen OneStep RT-PCR kit. A second multiplex PCR round built the libraries, followed by size selection and purification. The libraries were sequenced on an Illumina HiSeq2000 using paired-end 100 bp reads. In the source study's methods: SOAPnuke was used to process the raw data, removing reads that contained adapters or uncalled bases, had a mean Phred below 15, or lacked an exact match to the constant primer or identifier. High-quality paired reads were merged using COPE v1.2.5, and each unique nucleotide sequence was defined as a clonotype. MiTCR v1.1 was used to align the clonotypes against IMGT TRBV, TRBD and TRBJ reference segments. The analysis included only V-J combinations with a frequency above 0.0001, which together covered roughly 99% of the repertoires. The TCS score was defined as the ratio of F50 (clonal expansion) to E x V (chaos), calculated using BLOSUM62-based TCRdist between CDR3 peptides within each V-J. Welch's t-statistics and random forest reduced roughly 500 V-J features to 10 to 15, which were used in a naive Bayes classifier (R e1071). TCRdb handled the public reads itself, with Q25 trimming in fastp and clone calling in MiXCR, and kept productive beta chains. When rows share a CDR3 protein, they turn into one entry using the most common DNA and genes. The V and J calls reflect TCRdb's pipeline rather than the authors' work. The sample table lists 270,000 or so distinct CDR3 sequences, 20% to 30% of them with a count of one. The ten largest clonotypes hold about a quarter of the sample.

The receptor comes from a man aged 40-49 years with Graves' hyperthyroidism that later progressed to Graves' ophthalmopathy. Sample: blood. Recombination linked TRBV9 to TRBJ1-5; the D gene cannot be resolved reliably. The CDR3 is CASSVGPSRFSNQPQHF. The nucleotides are TGTGCCAGCAGCGTAGGACCTTCAAGGTTTAGCAATCAGCCCCAGCATTTT.